The clone carrying this T cell receptor (beta chain) was recorded only once. The antigen remains unidentified. The data were obtained in a study of cytomegalovirus exposure and HLA in healthy donors. Study summary: Roughly 92 million unique TCRs, all from HLA-typed donors, were included in an early release of the data. General study results and limits: Many donors carried some public TCRs, although rarity characterized most TCR sequences. In a later analysis, HLA-associated beta chains showed higher expansion and lower generation probabilities than comparable chains.

Healthy donors of bone marrow made up the group. Primers included in the PCR were 60 Vbeta and 13 Jbeta primers. The table came from immunoSEQ multiplex PCR; TCRdb's copy has only in-frame clones and leaves some out. The sample yields 110,000 or so clones, around four fifths seen once. The sequenced material came from PBMCs. This receptor was identified in a woman in her forties or fifties in good health and CMV-seropositive.

CDR3 sequence: CASTTRGGQAYGYTF. CDR3 coding DNA: TGTGCCAGCACCACACGAGGGGGCCAAGCCTATGGCTACACCTTC. This chain connects TRBV6-6 to TRBJ1-2; 7 bases map to TRBD1. V lost 7 bases to trimming and J lost 4 bases; unmatched junction nucleotides: 12. Germline V CDR1 and CDR2: MNHNY, SVGAGI (reference sequence). The CDR3 spans 15 residues.